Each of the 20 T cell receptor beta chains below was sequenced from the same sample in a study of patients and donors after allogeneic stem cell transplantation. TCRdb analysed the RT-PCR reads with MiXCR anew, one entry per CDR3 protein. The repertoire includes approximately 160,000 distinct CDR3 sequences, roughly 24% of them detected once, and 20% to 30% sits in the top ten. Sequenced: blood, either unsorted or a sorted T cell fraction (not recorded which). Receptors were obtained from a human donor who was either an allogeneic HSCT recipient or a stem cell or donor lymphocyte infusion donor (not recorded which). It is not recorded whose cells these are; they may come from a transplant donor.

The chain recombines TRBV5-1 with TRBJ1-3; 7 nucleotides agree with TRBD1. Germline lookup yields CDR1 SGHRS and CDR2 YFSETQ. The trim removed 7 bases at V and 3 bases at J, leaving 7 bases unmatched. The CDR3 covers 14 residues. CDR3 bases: TGCGCCAGCCGAGACAGGGCCAATGGAAACACCATATATTTT. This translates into CASRDRANGNTIYF.

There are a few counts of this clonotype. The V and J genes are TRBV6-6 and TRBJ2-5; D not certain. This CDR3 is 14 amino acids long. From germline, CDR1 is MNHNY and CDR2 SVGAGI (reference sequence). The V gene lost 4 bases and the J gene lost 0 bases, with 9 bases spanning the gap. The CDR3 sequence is CASSSPGNQETQYF. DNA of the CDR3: TGTGCCAGCAGTTCGCCAGGAAACCAAGAGACCCAGTACTTC.

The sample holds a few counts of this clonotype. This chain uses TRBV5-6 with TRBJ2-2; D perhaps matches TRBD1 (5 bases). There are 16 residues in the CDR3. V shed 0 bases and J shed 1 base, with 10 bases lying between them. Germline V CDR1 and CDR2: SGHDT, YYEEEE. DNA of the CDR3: TGTGCCAGCAGCTTGGTCCCAGGGTTGAACACCGGGGAGCTGTTTTTT. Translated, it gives CASSLVPGLNTGELFF.

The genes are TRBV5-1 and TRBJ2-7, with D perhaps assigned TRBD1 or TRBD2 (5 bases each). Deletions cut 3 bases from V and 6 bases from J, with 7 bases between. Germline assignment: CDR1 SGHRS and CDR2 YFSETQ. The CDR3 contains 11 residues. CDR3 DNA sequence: TGCGCCAGCAGCTCCGGGGCCGAGCAGTACTTC. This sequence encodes CASSSGAEQYF.

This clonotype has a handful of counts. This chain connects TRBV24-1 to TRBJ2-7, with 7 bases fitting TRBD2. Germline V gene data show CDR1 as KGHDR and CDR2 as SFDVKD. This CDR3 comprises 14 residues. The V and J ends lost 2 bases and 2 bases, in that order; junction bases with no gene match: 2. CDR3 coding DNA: TGTGCCACCAGTGATTCGGCGGGAGCCTACGAGCAGTACTTC. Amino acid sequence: CATSDSAGAYEQYF.

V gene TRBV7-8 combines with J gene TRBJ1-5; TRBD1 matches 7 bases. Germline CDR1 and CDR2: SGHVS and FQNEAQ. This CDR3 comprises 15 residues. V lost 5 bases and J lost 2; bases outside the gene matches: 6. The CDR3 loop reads CASSRDRVGNQPQHF. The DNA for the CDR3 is TGTGCCAGCAGCCGAGACAGGGTCGGCAATCAGCCCCAGCATTTT.

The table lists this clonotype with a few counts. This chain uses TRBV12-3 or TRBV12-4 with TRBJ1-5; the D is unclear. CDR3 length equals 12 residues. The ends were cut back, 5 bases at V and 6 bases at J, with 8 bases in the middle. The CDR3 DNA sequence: TGTGCCAGCAGTGATCCGCTTCAGCCCCAGCATTTT. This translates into CASSDPLQPQHF.

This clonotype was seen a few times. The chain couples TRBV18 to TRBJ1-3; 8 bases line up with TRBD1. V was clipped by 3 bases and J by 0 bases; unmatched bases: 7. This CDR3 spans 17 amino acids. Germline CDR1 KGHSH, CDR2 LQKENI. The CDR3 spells CASSPEDRAVSGNTIYF. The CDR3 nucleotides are TGTGCCAGCTCACCTGAGGACAGGGCCGTCTCTGGAAACACCATATATTTT.

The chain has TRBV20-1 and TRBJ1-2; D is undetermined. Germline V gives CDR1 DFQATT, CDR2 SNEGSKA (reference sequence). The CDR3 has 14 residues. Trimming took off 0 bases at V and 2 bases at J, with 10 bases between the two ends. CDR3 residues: CSARDWPVNYGYTF. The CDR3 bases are TGCAGTGCTAGAGATTGGCCCGTGAACTATGGCTACACCTTC.

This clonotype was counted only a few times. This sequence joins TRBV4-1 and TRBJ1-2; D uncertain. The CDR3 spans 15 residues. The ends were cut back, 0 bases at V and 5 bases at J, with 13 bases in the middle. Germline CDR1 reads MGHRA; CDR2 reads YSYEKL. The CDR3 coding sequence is TGCGCCAGCAGCCAAGAAGGGCACGCAGGATATGGCTACACCTTC. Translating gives CASSQEGHAGYGYTF.

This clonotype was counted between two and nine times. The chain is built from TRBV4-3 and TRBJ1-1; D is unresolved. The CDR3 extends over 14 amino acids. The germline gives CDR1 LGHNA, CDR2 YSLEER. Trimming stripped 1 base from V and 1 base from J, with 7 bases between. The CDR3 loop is CASSQVFENTEAFF. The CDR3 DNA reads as TGCGCCAGCAGCCAAGTCTTCGAGAACACTGAAGCTTTCTTT.

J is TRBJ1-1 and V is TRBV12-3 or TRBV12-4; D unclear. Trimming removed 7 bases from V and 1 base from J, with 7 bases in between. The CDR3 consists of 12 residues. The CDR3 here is CASIRRNTEAFF. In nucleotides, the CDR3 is TGTGCCAGCATCCGACGGAACACTGAAGCTTTCTTT.

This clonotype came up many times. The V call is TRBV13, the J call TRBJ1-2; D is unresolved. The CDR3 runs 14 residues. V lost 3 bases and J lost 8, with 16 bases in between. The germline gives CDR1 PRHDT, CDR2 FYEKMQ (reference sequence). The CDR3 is CASSLGSAHNGYTF. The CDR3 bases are TGTGCCAGCAGCTTGGGAAGTGCGCACAACGGCTACACCTTC.

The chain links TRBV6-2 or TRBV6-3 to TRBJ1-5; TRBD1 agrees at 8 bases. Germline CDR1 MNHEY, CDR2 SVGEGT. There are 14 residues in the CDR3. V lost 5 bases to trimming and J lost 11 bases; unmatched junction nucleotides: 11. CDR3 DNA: TGTGCCAGCAGTGAAAGACAGGGGTACTGGTCCCAGCATTTT. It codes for CASSERQGYWSQHF.

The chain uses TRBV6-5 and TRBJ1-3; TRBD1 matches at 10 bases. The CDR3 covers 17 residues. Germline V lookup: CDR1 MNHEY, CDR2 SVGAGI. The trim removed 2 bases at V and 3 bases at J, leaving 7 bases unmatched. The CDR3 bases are TGTGCCAGCAGTTACAACCCCGGGACAGGGGTTGGAAACACCATATATTTT. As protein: CASSYNPGTGVGNTIYF.

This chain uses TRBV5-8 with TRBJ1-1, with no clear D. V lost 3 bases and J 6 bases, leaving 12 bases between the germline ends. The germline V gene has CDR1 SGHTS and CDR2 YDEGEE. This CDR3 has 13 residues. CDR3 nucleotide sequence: TGTGCCAGCAGCTGGGCAGCATTCTCTGAAGCTTTCTTT. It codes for CASSWAAFSEAFF.

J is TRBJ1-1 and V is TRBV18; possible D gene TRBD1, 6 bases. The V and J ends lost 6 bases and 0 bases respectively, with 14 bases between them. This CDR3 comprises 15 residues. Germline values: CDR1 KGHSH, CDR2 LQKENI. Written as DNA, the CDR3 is TGTGCCAGCTCTCCGGGACACAGCATGAACACTGAAGCTTTCTTT. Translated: CASSPGHSMNTEAFF.

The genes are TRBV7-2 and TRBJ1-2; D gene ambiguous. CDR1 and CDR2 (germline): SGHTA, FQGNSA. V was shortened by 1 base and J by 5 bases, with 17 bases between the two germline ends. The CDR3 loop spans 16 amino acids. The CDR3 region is CASSLGRGMESYGYTF. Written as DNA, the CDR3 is TGTGCCAGCAGCTTAGGTCGGGGAATGGAATCTTATGGCTACACCTTC.

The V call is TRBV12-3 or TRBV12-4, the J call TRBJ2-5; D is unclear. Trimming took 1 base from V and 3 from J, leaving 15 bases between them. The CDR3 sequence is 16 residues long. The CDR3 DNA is TGTGCCAGCAGTTTAGGGGTTGGTGGGATGGAAGAGACCCAGTACTTC. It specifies CASSLGVGGMEETQYF.

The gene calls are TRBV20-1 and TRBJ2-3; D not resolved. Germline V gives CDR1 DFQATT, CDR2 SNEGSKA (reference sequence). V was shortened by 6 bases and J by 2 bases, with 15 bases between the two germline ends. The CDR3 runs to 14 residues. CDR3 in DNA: TGCAGTGCCGCCCGGTCGGTTCTCACAGATACGCAGTATTTT. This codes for CSAARSVLTDTQYF.